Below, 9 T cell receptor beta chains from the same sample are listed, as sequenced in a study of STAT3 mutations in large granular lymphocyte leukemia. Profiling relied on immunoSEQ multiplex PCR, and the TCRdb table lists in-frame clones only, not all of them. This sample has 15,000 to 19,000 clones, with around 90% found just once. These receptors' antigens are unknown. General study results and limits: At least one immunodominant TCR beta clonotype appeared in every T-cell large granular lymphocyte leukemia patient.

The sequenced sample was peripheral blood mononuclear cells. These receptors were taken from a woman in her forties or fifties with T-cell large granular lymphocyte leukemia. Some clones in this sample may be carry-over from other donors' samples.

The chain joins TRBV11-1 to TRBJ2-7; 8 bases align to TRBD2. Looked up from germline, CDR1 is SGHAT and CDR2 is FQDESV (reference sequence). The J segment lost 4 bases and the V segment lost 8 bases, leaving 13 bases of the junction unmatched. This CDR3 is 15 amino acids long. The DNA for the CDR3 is TGTGCCAGCGCTGGTTGGGGTAGCGGGAAATACGAGCAGTACTTC. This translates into CASAGWGSGKYEQYF.

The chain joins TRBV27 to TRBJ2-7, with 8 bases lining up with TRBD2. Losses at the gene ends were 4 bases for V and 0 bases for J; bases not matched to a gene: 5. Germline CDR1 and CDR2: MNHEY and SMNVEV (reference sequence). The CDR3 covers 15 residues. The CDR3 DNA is TGTGCCAGCAGTTCCTACGGGAGGGCCTCCTACGAGCAGTACTTC. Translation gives CASSSYGRASYEQYF.

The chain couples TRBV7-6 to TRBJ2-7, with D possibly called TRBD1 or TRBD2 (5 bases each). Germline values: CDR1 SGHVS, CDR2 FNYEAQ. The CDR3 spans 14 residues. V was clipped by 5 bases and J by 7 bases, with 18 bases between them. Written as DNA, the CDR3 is TGTGCCAGCAGCCCCACCCTGGGGGTAGGGGAGCAGTACTTC. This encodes CASSPTLGVGEQYF.

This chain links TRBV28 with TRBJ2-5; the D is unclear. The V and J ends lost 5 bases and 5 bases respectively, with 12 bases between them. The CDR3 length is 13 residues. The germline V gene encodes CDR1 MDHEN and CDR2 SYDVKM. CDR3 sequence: CASSEEFAETQYF. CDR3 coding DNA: TGTGCCAGCAGTGAGGAATTTGCGGAGACCCAGTACTTC.

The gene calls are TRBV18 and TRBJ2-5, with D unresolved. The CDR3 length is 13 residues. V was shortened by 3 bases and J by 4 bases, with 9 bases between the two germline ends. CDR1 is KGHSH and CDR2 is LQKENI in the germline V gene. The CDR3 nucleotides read TGTGCCAGCTCACCGGGTCTTGGAGAGACCCAGTACTTC. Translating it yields CASSPGLGETQYF.

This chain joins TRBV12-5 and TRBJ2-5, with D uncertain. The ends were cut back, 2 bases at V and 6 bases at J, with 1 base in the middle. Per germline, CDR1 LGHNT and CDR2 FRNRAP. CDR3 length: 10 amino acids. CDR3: CASGLQTQYF. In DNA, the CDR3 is TGTGCTAGTGGTTTGCAGACCCAGTACTTC.

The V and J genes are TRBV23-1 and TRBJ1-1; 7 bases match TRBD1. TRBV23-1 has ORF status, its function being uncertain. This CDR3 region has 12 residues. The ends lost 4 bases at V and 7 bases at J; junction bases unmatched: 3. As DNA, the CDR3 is TGCGCCAGCAGTCCGACAGGGCTTGAAGCTTTCTTT. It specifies CASSPTGLEAFF.

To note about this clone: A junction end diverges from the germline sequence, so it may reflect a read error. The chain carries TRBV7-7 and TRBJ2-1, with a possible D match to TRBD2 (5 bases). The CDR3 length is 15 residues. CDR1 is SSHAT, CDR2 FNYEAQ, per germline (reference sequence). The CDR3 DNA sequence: TGTGCTAGCAGCCGAGGACTTGATTCCTACAATGAGCAGTTCTTC. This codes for CASSRGLDSYNEQFF.

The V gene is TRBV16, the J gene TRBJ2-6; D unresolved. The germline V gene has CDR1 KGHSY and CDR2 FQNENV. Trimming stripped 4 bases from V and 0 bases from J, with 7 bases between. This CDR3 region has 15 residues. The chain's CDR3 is CASSPSPSGANVLTF. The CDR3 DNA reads TGTGCCAGCAGCCCATCACCCTCTGGGGCCAACGTCCTGACTTTC.